This note documents a single TCR beta chain sequence. The target antigen is unknown. The germline V and J ends were trimmed by 4 bases and 5 bases, with 8 bases remaining between them. This CDR3 comprises 11 residues. The germline CDR1 and CDR2 sequences are SQVTM and ANQGSEA. The data are from a study of blood T cells in healthy people across ages. Then a second PCR, running about 6 to 11 cycles, was carried out with a sample-barcoded 5' primer and a J-beta primer mix. TCRdb re-called the 5' RACE reads through MiXCR, storing one row per CDR3 protein. The data contain 650,000 to 1,000,000 distinct CDR3 sequences, about 46% of them singletons. Overall study results and limits: Across samples, TCR beta diversity tracked strongly with naive T cell percentage. The long-lived group displayed more naive CD4+ cells, plus higher diversity, than the aged donors did.

The rearrangement links TRBV29-1 to TRBJ2-5; D perhaps matches TRBD1 (5 bases). The specimen was blood. The sequence came from a man older than 75 in good health. Here the CDR3 reads CSVGGGETQYF. The CDR3 DNA sequence: TGCAGCGTTGGGGGCGGTGAGACCCAGTACTTC.